These 13 T cell receptor beta chains were sequenced from one sample in a study of shared clonotypes between healthy human individuals. Generated by immunoSEQ multiplex PCR, the TCRdb table keeps only in-frame clones and is missing some. The sample holds about 450,000 clones, around 80% seen once. Source material: PBMCs. The receptor source for this set is a woman in her forties in good health. Some clones in this sample may be carry-over from other donors' samples.

CDR3 protein: CAISESGLENYEQYF. The CDR3 DNA follows: TGTGCCATCAGTGAGTCAGGATTGGAGAACTACGAGCAGTACTTC. J is TRBJ2-7 and V is TRBV10-3; D unresolved. This CDR3 is built from 15 residues. V gave up 0 bases and J gave up 3 bases, with 12 bases separating them. Germline values: CDR1 ENHRY, CDR2 SYGVKD.

The sample holds a few counts of this clone. V and J are TRBV5-4 and TRBJ1-2; D may be TRBD1 (5 bases). The CDR3 has 13 amino acids. V lost 3 bases and J lost 2, with 8 bases in between. Per germline, CDR1 SGHNT and CDR2 YYREEE (reference sequence). The CDR3 nucleotides are TGTGCCAGCAGCTGGGACGGAAACTATGGCTACACCTTC. Protein sequence: CASSWDGNYGYTF. The variable domain in full, with the rest retrieved from reference TRBV5-4 and TRBJ1-2, is ETGVTQSPTHLIKTRGQQVTLRCSSQSGHNTVSWYQQALGQGPQFIFQYYREEENGRGNFPPRFSGLQFPNYSSELNVNALELDDSALYLCASSWDGNYGYTFGSGTRLTVV.

The CDR3 sequence: CAGVYNEQFF. The CDR3 DNA sequence: TGTGCCGGGGTATACAATGAGCAGTTCTTC. The genes are TRBV30 and TRBJ2-1; D gene ambiguous. CDR3 size: 10 residues. Between the trimmed V and J ends, which lost 8 bases and 4 bases, there was a span of 6 bases. Germline V gives CDR1 GTSNPN, CDR2 SVGIG (reference sequence).

Of note for this clone: This may arise from a read error, as a much more abundant clone is one base away. CDR3 residues: CAWSIKVSETQYF. In DNA, the CDR3 is TGTGCCTGGAGTATAAAGGTATCGGAGACCCAGTACTTC. The genes are TRBV30 and TRBJ2-5; D call uncertain. The CDR3 has 13 residues. Trimming took off 2 bases at V and 5 bases at J, with 12 bases between the two ends. Germline V gives CDR1 GTSNPN, CDR2 SVGIG (reference sequence).

On this clone: One junction end disagrees with the germline gene, perhaps due to a read error. The genes are TRBV6-6 and TRBJ1-2, with D perhaps TRBD1 (6 bases). The CDR3 has 13 residues. Germline CDR1 is MNHNY and CDR2 is SVGAGI (reference sequence). CDR3 nucleotides: TGTGCCAGCAGCCTCCCGGTACAGGACAGTAAGAGTTTC. Translating it yields CASSLPVQDSKSF.

The rearrangement links TRBV6-1 to TRBJ1-1; unclear D gene. Germline V gives CDR1 MNHNS, CDR2 SASEGT. V was cut by 8 bases and J by 0 bases, with 10 bases left in between. The CDR3 contains 13 residues. The CDR3 here is CASDAGLNTEAFF. CDR3 coding DNA: TGTGCCAGCGATGCAGGCCTGAACACTGAAGCTTTCTTT.

This sequence joins TRBV28 and TRBJ2-1; D is uncertain. The CDR3 runs 11 residues. From germline, CDR1 is MDHEN and CDR2 SYDVKM. The ends were cut back, 2 bases at V and 9 bases at J, with 5 bases in the middle. As DNA, the CDR3 is TGTGCCAGCAGTTTAGGCCTTGAGCAGTTCTTC. Translated: CASSLGLEQFF.

The chain employs TRBV18 and TRBJ1-2, with D perhaps matching TRBD1 (5 bases). The CDR3 spans 13 residues. V lost 2 bases to trimming and J lost 6 bases, with 10 bases between them. Germline V gives CDR1 KGHSH, CDR2 LQKENI. The DNA of the CDR3 is TGTGCCAGCTCACCATCAGGGACCGATGGCTACACCTTC. Translation: CASSPSGTDGYTF. Complete variable domain (other parts from reference TRBV18 and TRBJ1-2): NAGVMQNPRHLVRRRGQEARLRCSPMKGHSHVYWYRQLPEEGLKFMVYLQKENIIDESGMPKERFSAEFPKEGPSILRIQQVVRGDSAAYFCASSPSGTDGYTFGSGTRLTVV.

The chain has TRBV5-1 and TRBJ2-3; unclear D gene. This CDR3 is 12 amino acids long. The V gene lost 4 bases and the J gene lost 2 bases, with 5 bases spanning the gap. Germline CDR1 reads SGHRS; CDR2 reads YFSETQ. The CDR3 nucleotides are TGCGCCAGCAGCCACCCCACAGATACGCAGTATTTT. Translated: CASSHPTDTQYF.

This clone was seen ten or more times. The chain carries TRBV18 and TRBJ2-7; D not certain. CDR3 length: 14 residues. V lost 0 bases and J lost 3, with 9 bases in between. Germline CDR1 KGHSH, CDR2 LQKENI. CDR3 in amino acids: CASSPPGFLYEQYF. As DNA, the CDR3 is TGTGCCAGCTCACCACCGGGTTTCCTCTACGAGCAGTACTTC.

The chain is built from TRBV5-1 and TRBJ1-3, with D hard to call. Trimming removed 4 bases at V and 0 bases at J, with 8 bases between. CDR1 SGHRS and CDR2 YFSETQ come from the germline V gene. This CDR3 is 14 amino acids long. The CDR3 spells CASSPRSSGNTIYF. The CDR3 nucleotides read TGCGCCAGCAGCCCGCGTAGCTCTGGAAACACCATATATTTT.

The gene calls are TRBV6-5 and TRBJ2-1, with D possibly being TRBD1 (6 bases). The CDR3 has 14 amino acids. The V gene's germline CDR1 is MNHEY and CDR2 SVGAGI. Deletions cut 6 bases from V and 0 bases from J, with 9 bases between. The CDR3 nucleotides read TGTGCCAGCAGACAGACAGGCTCCTACAATGAGCAGTTCTTC. Translating gives CASRQTGSYNEQFF.

This clone has more than one count but fewer than ten. The chain uses TRBV2 and TRBJ2-1; unclear D gene. The germline V gene encodes CDR1 SNHLY and CDR2 FYNNEI. This CDR3 is built from 13 residues. The V end lost 6 bases, the J end lost 7 bases, and 13 bases lay between the germline ends. CDR3 loop: CASRETQRNEQFF. The CDR3 coding sequence is TGTGCCAGCAGGGAGACCCAGAGGAATGAGCAGTTCTTC.